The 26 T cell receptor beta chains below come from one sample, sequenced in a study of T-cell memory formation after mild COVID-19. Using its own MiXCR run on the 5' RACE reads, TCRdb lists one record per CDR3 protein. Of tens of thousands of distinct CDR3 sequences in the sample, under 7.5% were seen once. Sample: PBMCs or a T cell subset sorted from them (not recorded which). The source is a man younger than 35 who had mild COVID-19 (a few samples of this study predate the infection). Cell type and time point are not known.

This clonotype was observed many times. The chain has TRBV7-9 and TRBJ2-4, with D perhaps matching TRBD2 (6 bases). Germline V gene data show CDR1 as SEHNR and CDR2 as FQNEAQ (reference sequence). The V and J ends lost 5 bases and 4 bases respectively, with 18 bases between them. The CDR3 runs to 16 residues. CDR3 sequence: CASSPGRAGKKNIQYF. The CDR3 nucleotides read TGTGCCAGCAGCCCCGGGCGCGCGGGAAAAAAAAACATTCAGTACTTC.

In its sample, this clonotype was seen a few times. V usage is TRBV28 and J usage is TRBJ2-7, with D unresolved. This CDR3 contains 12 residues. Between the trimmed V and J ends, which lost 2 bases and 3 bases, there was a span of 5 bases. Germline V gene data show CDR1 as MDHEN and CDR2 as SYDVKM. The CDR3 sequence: CASSLKGYEQYV. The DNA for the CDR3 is TGTGCCAGCAGTTTAAAGGGCTACGAGCAGTACGTC.

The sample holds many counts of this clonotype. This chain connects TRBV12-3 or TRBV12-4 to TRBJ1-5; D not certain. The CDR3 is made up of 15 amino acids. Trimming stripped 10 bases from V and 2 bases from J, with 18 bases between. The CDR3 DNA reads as TGTGCCACCGCCCTCGCCGCGGGAGGCAATCAGCCCCAGCATTTT. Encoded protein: CATALAAGGNQPQHF.

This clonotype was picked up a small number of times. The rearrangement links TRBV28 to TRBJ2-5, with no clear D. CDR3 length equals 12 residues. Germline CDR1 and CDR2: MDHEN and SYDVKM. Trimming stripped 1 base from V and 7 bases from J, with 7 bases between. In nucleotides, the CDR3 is TGTGCCAGCAGTTTATCCGTGAGGACCCAGTACTTC. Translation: CASSLSVRTQYF.

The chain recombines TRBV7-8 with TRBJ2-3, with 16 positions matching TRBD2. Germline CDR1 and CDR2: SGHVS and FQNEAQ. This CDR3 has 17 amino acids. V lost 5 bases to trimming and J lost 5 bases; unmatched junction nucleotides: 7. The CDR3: CASSPGTSGGGVDTQYF. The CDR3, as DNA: TGTGCCAGCAGCCCGGGGACTAGCGGGGGGGGTGTAGATACGCAGTATTTT.

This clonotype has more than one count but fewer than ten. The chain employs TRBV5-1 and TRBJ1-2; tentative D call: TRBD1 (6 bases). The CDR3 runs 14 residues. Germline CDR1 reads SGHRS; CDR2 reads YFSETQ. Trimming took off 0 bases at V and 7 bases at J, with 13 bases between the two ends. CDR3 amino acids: CASSLDGGARGYTF. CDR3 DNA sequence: TGCGCCAGCAGCTTGGACGGGGGGGCGCGTGGCTACACCTTC. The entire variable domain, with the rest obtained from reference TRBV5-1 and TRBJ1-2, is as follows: KAGVTQTPRYLIKTRGQQVTLSCSPISGHRSVSWYQQTPGQGLQFLFEYFSETQRNKGNFPGRFSGRQFSNSRSEMNVSTLELGDSALYLCASSLDGGARGYTFGSGTRLTVV.

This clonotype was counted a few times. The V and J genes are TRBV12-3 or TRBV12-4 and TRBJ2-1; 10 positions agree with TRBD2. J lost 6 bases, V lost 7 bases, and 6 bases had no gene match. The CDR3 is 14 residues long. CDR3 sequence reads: CASNLAGGGNEQFF. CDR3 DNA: TGTGCCAGCAACTTAGCGGGGGGAGGCAATGAGCAGTTCTTC.

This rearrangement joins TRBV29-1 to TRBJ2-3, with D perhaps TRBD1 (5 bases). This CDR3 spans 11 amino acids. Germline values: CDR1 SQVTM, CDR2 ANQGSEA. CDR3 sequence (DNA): TGCAGTATCAGGGCTACAGATACGCAGTATTTT. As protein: CSIRATDTQYF.

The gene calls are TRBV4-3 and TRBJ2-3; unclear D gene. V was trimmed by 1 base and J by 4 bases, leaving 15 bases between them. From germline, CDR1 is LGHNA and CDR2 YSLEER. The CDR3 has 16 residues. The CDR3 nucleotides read TGCGCCAGCAGCCAAGTCTTCAGTGGTAACTCAGATACGCAGTATTTT. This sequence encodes CASSQVFSGNSDTQYF.

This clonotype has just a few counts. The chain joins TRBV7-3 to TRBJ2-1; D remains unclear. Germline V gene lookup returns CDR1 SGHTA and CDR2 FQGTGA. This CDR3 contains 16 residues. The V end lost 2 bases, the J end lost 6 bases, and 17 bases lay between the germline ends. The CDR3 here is CASSLLMVVRGNEQFF. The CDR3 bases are TGTGCCAGCAGCTTATTGATGGTTGTTCGAGGCAATGAGCAGTTCTTC.

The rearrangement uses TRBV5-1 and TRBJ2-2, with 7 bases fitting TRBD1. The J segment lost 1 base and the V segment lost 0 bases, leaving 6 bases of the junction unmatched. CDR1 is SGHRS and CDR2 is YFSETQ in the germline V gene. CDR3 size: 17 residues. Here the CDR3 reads CASSLGLRTGNTGELFF. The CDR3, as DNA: TGCGCCAGCAGCTTGGGACTTAGGACAGGGAACACCGGGGAGCTGTTTTTT.

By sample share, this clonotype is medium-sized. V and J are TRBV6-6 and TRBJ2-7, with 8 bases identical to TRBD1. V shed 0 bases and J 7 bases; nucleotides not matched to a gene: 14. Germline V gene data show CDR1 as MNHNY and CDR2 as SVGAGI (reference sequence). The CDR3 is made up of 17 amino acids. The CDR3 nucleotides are TGTGCCAGCAGTTACTCGTATGGGACAGGCCCTTTTGGGGAGCAGTACTTC. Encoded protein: CASSYSYGTGPFGEQYF.

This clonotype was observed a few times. In DNA, the CDR3 is TGTGCCAGCAGCTTCGACCGAAGTGAAGCTTTCTTT. The encoded protein is CASSFDRSEAFF. This rearrangement joins TRBV5-6 to TRBJ1-1; the D is unclear. Trimming left V 2 bases short and J 7 bases short, with 9 bases between. Germline CDR1 and CDR2: SGHDT and YYEEEE. The length of the CDR3 is 12 residues.

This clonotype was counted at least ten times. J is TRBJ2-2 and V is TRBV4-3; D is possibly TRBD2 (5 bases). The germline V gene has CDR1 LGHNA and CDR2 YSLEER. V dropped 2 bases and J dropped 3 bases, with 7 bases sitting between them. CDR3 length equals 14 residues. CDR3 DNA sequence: TGCGCCAGCAGCCAAACCGGGGACACCGGGGAGCTGTTTTTT. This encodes CASSQTGDTGELFF.

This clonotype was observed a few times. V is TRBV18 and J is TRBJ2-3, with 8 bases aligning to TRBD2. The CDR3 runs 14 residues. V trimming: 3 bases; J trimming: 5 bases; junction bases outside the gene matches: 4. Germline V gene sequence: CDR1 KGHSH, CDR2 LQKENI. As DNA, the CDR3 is TGTGCCAGCTCACCTAACCGGGGGGGAGATACGCAGTATTTT. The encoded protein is CASSPNRGGDTQYF.

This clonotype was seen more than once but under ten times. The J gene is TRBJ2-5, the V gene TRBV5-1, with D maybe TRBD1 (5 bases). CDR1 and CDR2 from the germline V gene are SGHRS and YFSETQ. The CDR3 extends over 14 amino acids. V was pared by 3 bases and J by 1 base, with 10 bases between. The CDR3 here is CASSSGRVQETQYF. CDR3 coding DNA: TGCGCCAGCAGCTCGGGCAGGGTCCAAGAGACCCAGTACTTC.

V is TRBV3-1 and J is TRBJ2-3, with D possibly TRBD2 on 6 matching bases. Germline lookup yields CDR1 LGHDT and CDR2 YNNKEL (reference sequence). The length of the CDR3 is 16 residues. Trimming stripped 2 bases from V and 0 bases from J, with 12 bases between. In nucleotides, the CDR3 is TGTGCCAGCAGCCAAAGATGGGACTTAAGCACAGATACGCAGTATTTT. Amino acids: CASSQRWDLSTDTQYF.

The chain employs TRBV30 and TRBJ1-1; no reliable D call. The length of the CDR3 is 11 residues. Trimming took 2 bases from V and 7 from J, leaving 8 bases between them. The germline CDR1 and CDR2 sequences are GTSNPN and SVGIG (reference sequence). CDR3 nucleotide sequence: TGTGCCTGGAGTCTGCAGGTTGAAGCTTTCTTT. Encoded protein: CAWSLQVEAFF.

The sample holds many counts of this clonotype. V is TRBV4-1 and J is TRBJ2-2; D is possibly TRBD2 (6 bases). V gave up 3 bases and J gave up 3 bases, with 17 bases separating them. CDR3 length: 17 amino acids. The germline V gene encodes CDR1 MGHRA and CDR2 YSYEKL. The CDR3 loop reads CASSQKEGFADTGELFF. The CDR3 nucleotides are TGCGCCAGCAGCCAGAAGGAGGGGTTTGCGGACACCGGGGAGCTGTTTTTT.

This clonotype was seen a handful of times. The CDR3 DNA sequence: TGCAGCGTTGAAGCACTGGGACAGATCACAGATACGCAGTATTTT. This translates into CSVEALGQITDTQYF. The rearrangement uses TRBV29-1 and TRBJ2-3; the match to TRBD1 covers 7 bases. CDR1 and CDR2 from the germline V gene are SQVTM and ANQGSEA. The CDR3 has 15 residues. Trimming at V came to 1 base and at J to 2 bases, leaving 6 bases not matched to a gene.

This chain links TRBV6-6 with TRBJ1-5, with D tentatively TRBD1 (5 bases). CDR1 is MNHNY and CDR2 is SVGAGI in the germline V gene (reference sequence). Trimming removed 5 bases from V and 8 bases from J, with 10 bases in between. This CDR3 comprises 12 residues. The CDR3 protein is CASSRDAEPQHF. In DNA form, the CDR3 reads TGTGCCAGCAGTCGGGACGCCGAGCCCCAGCATTTT.

CDR3 in DNA: TGTGCCAGCAGTCGAGGACTGAACTATAATTCACCCCTCCACTTT. This sequence encodes CASSRGLNYNSPLHF. The V gene is TRBV25-1, the J gene TRBJ1-6; D unclear. V gave up 5 bases and J gave up 3 bases, with 11 bases separating them. The CDR3 sequence is 15 residues long. CDR1 MGHDK and CDR2 SYGVNS come from the germline V gene.

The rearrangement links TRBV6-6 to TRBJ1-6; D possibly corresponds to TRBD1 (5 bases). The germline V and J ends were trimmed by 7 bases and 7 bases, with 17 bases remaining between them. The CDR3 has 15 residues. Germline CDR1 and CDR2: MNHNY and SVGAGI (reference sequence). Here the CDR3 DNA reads TGTGCCAGCACCGCGGGGGGGAAGGACAATTCACCCCTCCACTTT. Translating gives CASTAGGKDNSPLHF.

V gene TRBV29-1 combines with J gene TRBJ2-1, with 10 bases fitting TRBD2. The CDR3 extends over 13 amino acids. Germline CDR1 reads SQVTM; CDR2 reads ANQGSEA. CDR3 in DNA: TGCAGGGTCATAGCGGGGGGTTACAATGAGCAGTTCTTC. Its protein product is CRVIAGGYNEQFF.

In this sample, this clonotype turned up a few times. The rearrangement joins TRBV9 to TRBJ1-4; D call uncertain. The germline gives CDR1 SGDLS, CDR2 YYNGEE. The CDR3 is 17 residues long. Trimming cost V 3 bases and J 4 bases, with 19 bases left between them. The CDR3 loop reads CASSDRPSPQFNEKLFF. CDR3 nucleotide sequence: TGTGCCAGCAGCGATCGCCCATCGCCACAGTTTAATGAAAAACTGTTTTTT.

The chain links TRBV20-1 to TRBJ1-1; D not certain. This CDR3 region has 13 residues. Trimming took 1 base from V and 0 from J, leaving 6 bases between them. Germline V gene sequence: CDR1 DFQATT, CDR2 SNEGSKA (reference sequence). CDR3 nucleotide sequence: TGCAGTGCTAGAGGTCTCATGAACACTGAAGCTTTCTTT. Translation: CSARGLMNTEAFF.